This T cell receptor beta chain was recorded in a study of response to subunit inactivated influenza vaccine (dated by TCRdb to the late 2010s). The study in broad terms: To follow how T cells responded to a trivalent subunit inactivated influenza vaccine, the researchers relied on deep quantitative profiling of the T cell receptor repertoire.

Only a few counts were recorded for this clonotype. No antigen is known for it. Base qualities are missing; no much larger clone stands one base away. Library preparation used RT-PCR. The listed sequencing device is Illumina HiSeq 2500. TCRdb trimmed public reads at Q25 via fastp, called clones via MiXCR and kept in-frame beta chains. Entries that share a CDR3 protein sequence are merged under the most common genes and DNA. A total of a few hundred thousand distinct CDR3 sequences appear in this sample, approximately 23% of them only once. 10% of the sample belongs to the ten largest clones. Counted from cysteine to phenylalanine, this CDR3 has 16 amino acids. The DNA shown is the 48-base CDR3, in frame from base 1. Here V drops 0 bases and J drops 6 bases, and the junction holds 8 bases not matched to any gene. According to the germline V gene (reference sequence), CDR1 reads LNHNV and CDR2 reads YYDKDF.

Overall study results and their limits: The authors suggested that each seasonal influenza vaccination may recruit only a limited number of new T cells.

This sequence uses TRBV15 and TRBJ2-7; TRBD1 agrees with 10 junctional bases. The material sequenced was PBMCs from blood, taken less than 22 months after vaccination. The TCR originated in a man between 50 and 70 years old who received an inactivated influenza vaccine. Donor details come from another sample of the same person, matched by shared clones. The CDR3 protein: CATSRDWGTGASEQYF. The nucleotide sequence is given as TGTGCCACCAGCAGAGATTGGGGGACAGGGGCCAGCGAGCAGTACTTC.